This TCR beta chain was obtained from a study of PD-1 blockade in classical Hodgkin lymphoma. Study results and caveats: CD4+ but not CD8+ TCR diversity rose significantly by C4D1. The study reported lower baseline TCR diversity in newly diagnosed patients than in healthy donors. Patients newly diagnosed and complete responders had comparable baseline diversity.

Germline V CDR1 and CDR2: LNHDA, SQIVND (reference sequence). This CDR3 contains 15 residues. V shed 5 bases, J shed 1 base, and the junction held 7 bases outside the gene matches. Relapse after autologous stem cell transplantation occurred in every patient, and brentuximab vedotin exposure varied. Repertoires were generated with immunoSEQ multiplex PCR, while TCRdb's copy carries only in-frame clones and drops some. Of about 150,000 clones in the sample, approximately 80% were seen once. In regard to this clone: Antigen specificity is unknown.

The TCR originated in a human donor with classical Hodgkin lymphoma. The material was peripheral blood mononuclear cells (PBMCs), obtained before the second cycle of nivolumab. The chain carries TRBV19 and TRBJ1-1; 7 nucleotides line up with TRBD1. The CDR3 is CASSWRTGRNTEAFF. The CDR3 DNA follows: TGTGCCAGTAGTTGGCGGACAGGAAGGAACACTGAAGCTTTCTTT.